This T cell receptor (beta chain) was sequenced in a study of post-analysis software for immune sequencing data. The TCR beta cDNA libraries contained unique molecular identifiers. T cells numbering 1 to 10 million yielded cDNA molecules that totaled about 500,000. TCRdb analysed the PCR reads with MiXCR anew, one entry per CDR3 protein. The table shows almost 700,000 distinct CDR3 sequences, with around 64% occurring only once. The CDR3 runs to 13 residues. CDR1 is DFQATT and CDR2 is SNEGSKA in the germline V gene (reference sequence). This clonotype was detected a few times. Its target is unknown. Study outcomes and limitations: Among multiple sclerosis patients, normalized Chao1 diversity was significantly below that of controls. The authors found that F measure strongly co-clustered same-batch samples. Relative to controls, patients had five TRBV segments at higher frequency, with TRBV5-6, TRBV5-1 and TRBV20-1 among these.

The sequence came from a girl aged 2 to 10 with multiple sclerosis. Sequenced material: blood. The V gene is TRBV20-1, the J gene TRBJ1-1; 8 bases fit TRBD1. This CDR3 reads CRATGGVDTEAFF. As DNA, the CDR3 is TGCAGGGCCACAGGGGGAGTTGACACTGAAGCTTTCTTT.